Below, 24 T cell receptor beta chains from the same sample are listed, as sequenced in a study of STAT5B mutations in CD4+ large granular lymphocyte leukemia. The method was immunoSEQ multiplex PCR; TCRdb's version includes in-frame clones alone and lacks a portion of them. Here the sample spans 20,000 or so clones, roughly 83% being singletons. Sequencing was carried out using CD4+ T cells from blood buffy coats. These TCRs come from a human donor in good health.

The chain links TRBV2 to TRBJ2-7; TRBD1 is a possible D gene (5 bases). There are 11 residues in the CDR3. Germline loops: CDR1 SNHLY, CDR2 FYNNEI. V gave up 8 bases and J gave up 2 bases, with 7 bases separating them. Here the CDR3 reads CASLQAYEQYF. The DNA for the CDR3 is TGTGCCAGCTTACAGGCCTACGAGCAGTACTTC.

The CDR3 DNA reads as TGTGCCAGCTCACCCTCCCTCGGGCCCTACGAGCAGTACTTC. Its translation is CASSPSLGPYEQYF. The chain has TRBV18 and TRBJ2-7; D is unresolved. The germline CDR1 and CDR2 sequences are KGHSH and LQKENI. V lost 3 bases to trimming and J lost 2 bases, with 11 bases between them. CDR3 size: 14 residues.

This clone was observed once. The chain links TRBV5-4 to TRBJ2-1, with TRBD2 matching over 9 bases. The junction had 7 bases not matched to a gene; V was cut back by 3 bases and J by 9 bases. Germline CDR1 SGHNT, CDR2 YYREEE (reference sequence). The CDR3 loop spans 14 amino acids. The DNA for the CDR3 is TGTGCCAGCAGCTCCCCTTTAGCGGGAGCTGAGCAGTTCTTC. Amino acids: CASSSPLAGAEQFF.

This clone occurred once. The chain couples TRBV7-7 to TRBJ2-5, with 8 bases fitting TRBD1. Losses at the gene ends were 5 bases for V and 2 bases for J; bases not matched to a gene: 4. This CDR3 region has 14 residues. In germline, CDR1 is SSHAT, CDR2 FNYEAQ (reference sequence). CDR3 region: CASSARTGQETQYF. CDR3 DNA sequence: TGTGCCAGCAGCGCCCGGACAGGGCAAGAGACCCAGTACTTC.

This clone came up once. The genes are TRBV10-3 and TRBJ2-1; D may be TRBD2 (6 bases). The CDR3 covers 13 residues. Germline CDR1 reads ENHRY; CDR2 reads SYGVKD. The V end lost 4 bases, the J end lost 8 bases, and 12 bases lay between the germline ends. The CDR3 sequence: CAISATGVDEQFF. CDR3 coding DNA: TGTGCCATCAGTGCTACGGGAGTGGATGAGCAGTTCTTC.

This rearrangement joins TRBV13 to TRBJ1-6; 10 bases line up with TRBD1. The V gene end was trimmed by 4 bases and the J gene end by 9 bases; junction bases not matched to a gene: 9. CDR3 length: 16 residues. Germline values: CDR1 PRHDT, CDR2 FYEKMQ (reference sequence). DNA of the CDR3: TGTGCCAGCAGCTCACCCGGACAGGGGGGAATTTCACCCCTCCACTTT. It encodes CASSSPGQGGISPLHF.

J is TRBJ2-7 and V is TRBV7-6, with 8 bases identical to TRBD1. Germline lookup yields CDR1 SGHVS and CDR2 FNYEAQ. CDR3 size: 15 residues. Trimming removed 5 bases from V and 4 bases from J; junction bases left unmatched: 10. The CDR3 DNA sequence: TGTGCCAGCAGCCCTCACCTAGGACAGGGATACGAGCAGTACTTC. It encodes CASSPHLGQGYEQYF. The full variable domain, in which reference TRBV7-6 and TRBJ2-7 provide the parts outside the CDR3, is GAGVSQSPRYKVTKRGQDVALRCDPISGHVSLYWYRQALGQGPEFLTYFNYEAQQDKSGLPNDRFSAERPEGSISTLTIQRTEQRDSAMYRCASSPHLGQGYEQYFGPGTRLTVT.

V gene TRBV5-4 combines with J gene TRBJ1-1; no definite D call. There are 12 residues in the CDR3. The ends were cut back, 0 bases at V and 5 bases at J, with 5 bases in the middle. CDR1 SGHNT and CDR2 YYREEE come from the germline V gene (reference sequence). DNA of the CDR3: TGTGCCAGCAGCTTGGATGGGACTGAAGCTTTCTTT. Its protein product is CASSLDGTEAFF.

The V call is TRBV2, the J call TRBJ2-7; maybe TRBD1 (6 bases). The germline gives CDR1 SNHLY, CDR2 FYNNEI. Trimming shortened V by 5 bases and J by 2 bases, and 13 bases separated the two germline ends. The CDR3 is 14 amino acids. CDR3 loop: CASSFEQGPYEQYF. As DNA, the CDR3 is TGTGCCAGCAGTTTTGAACAGGGACCCTACGAGCAGTACTTC. The entire variable domain, with the rest obtained from reference TRBV2 and TRBJ2-7, is as follows: EPEVTQTPSHQVTQMGQEVILRCVPISNHLYFYWYRQILGQKVEFLVSFYNNEISEKSEIFDDQFSVERPDGSNFTLKIRSTKLEDSAMYFCASSFEQGPYEQYFGPGTRLTVT.

This clone has only one observation. The J gene is TRBJ1-3, the V gene TRBV7-2; 7 positions agree with TRBD1. Germline V gene data show CDR1 as SGHTA and CDR2 as FQGNSA. The CDR3 has 15 amino acids. The V gene end was trimmed by 1 base and the J gene end by 2 bases; junction bases not matched to a gene: 2. In nucleotides, the CDR3 is TGTGCCAGCAGCTTAGACAGGGGAACTGGAAACACCATATATTTT. Amino acids: CASSLDRGTGNTIYF.

This clone has a handful of counts. The chain carries TRBV30 and TRBJ1-4, with D uncertain. Trimming took off 2 bases at V and 8 bases at J, with 6 bases between the two ends. This CDR3 region has 11 residues. Germline loops: CDR1 GTSNPN, CDR2 SVGIG (reference sequence). The CDR3 here is CAWSIREKLFF. The CDR3 DNA reads as TGTGCCTGGAGTATCCGGGAAAAACTGTTTTTT.

The rearrangement joins TRBV6-1 to TRBJ2-1; no clear D gene. Trimming shortened V by 3 bases and J by 10 bases, and 7 bases separated the two germline ends. Germline V gene lookup returns CDR1 MNHNS and CDR2 SASEGT. The CDR3 consists of 11 residues. CDR3 loop: CASSDQGEQFF. CDR3 in DNA: TGTGCCAGCAGTGATCAAGGGGAGCAGTTCTTC.

This chain links TRBV10-3 with TRBJ1-2; 8 bases are shared with TRBD1. The CDR3 spans 13 residues. V dropped 0 bases and J dropped 8; count of bases not matched to a gene: 2. The germline V gene has CDR1 ENHRY and CDR2 SYGVKD. CDR3 nucleotides: TGTGCCATCAGTGAGTCGGACAGGGCCGGCTACACCTTC. It yields the protein CAISESDRAGYTF.

This clone has a handful of counts. The chain joins TRBV2 to TRBJ2-7, with 8 bases identical to TRBD1. Losses at the gene ends were 5 bases for V and 4 bases for J; bases not matched to a gene: 4. Germline V gives CDR1 SNHLY, CDR2 FYNNEI. The CDR3 runs to 13 residues. Here the CDR3 reads CASSSQGVYEQYF. The DNA of the CDR3 is TGTGCCAGCAGTTCACAGGGGGTGTACGAGCAGTACTTC.

In its sample, this clone was seen once. The genes are TRBV14 and TRBJ2-7; no firm D call. Germline assignment: CDR1 SGHDN and CDR2 FVKESK. Between the trimmed V and J ends, which lost 1 base and 2 bases, there was a span of 6 bases. The CDR3 is 13 residues long. The CDR3 spells CASSQASPYEQYF. CDR3 bases: TGTGCCAGCAGCCAAGCCAGTCCCTACGAGCAGTACTTC.

This rearrangement joins TRBV10-1 to TRBJ2-1; no clear D gene. Germline V gene sequence: CDR1 WNHNN, CDR2 SYGVQD (reference sequence). Trimming removed 4 bases at V and 4 bases at J, with 8 bases between. This CDR3 contains 13 residues. CDR3 nucleotide sequence: TGCGCCAGCAGTGGTGATCTTTACAATGAGCAGTTCTTC. It translates to CASSGDLYNEQFF.

This clone was detected only once. The genes are TRBV10-1 and TRBJ2-1; 9 nucleotides agree with TRBD2. Per the germline V gene, CDR1 is WNHNN and CDR2 is SYGVQD (reference sequence). The CDR3 has 15 amino acids. V lost 2 bases to trimming and J lost 4 bases; unmatched junction nucleotides: 3. The CDR3 is CASSEAGGRYNEQFF. Written as DNA, the CDR3 is TGCGCCAGCAGTGAGGCGGGAGGGAGATACAATGAGCAGTTCTTC.

The V and J genes are TRBV25-1 and TRBJ2-2; D is perhaps TRBD1 (6 bases). In germline, CDR1 is MGHDK, CDR2 SYGVNS. Between the trimmed V and J ends, which lost 3 bases and 2 bases, there was a span of 10 bases. CDR3 length: 15 amino acids. The CDR3 DNA sequence: TGTGCCAGCAGTGACCCGGGACACAACACCGGGGAGCTGTTTTTT. Encoded protein: CASSDPGHNTGELFF.

The chain joins TRBV10-3 to TRBJ2-7, with D possibly TRBD2 on 7 matching bases. Germline V lookup: CDR1 ENHRY, CDR2 SYGVKD. The CDR3 spans 16 residues. Trimming removed 0 bases from V and 4 bases from J, with 16 bases in between. CDR3 nucleotides: TGTGCCATCAGTGAGTCCTGGGCAGGGGAGGGTTACGAGCAGTACTTC. Protein: CAISESWAGEGYEQYF.

The chain couples TRBV14 to TRBJ2-2, with D maybe TRBD2 (5 bases). Trimming pared 1 base from V and 2 bases from J, leaving 5 bases between. Germline CDR1 and CDR2: SGHDN and FVKESK. The CDR3 has 14 residues. The CDR3 DNA sequence: TGTGCCAGCAGCCAAGGACTAAACACCGGGGAGCTGTTTTTT. Amino acids: CASSQGLNTGELFF. The full variable domain, with the rest looked up from reference TRBV14 and TRBJ2-2, is EAGVTQFPSHSVIEKGQTVTLRCDPISGHDNLYWYRRVMGKEIKFLLHFVKESKQDESGMPNNRFLAERTGGTYSTLKVQPAELEDSGVYFCASSQGLNTGELFFGEGSRLTVL.

J is TRBJ2-3 and V is TRBV14; D is unclear. The CDR3 has 13 amino acids. CDR1 SGHDN and CDR2 FVKESK come from the germline V gene. V was clipped by 2 bases and J by 2 bases, with 5 bases between them. The CDR3 is CASSQNPTDTQYF. The CDR3 bases are TGTGCCAGCAGCCAAAATCCCACAGATACGCAGTATTTT.

In this sample, this clone turned up a few times. The chain carries TRBV27 and TRBJ2-7; TRBD1 is a possible D gene (6 bases). Trimming took 6 bases from V and 0 from J, leaving 12 bases between them. This CDR3 region has 14 residues. The germline CDR1 and CDR2 sequences are MNHEY and SMNVEV (reference sequence). CDR3 DNA sequence: TGTGCCAGCAGCCCCGACAGGAACTCCTACGAGCAGTACTTC. Its protein is CASSPDRNSYEQYF.

The rearrangement links TRBV5-1 to TRBJ2-5; TRBD2 agrees at 13 bases. The CDR3 is made up of 16 amino acids. Trimming took 2 bases from V and 5 from J; bases not matched to a gene: 6. Germline V gives CDR1 SGHRS, CDR2 YFSETQ. This chain's CDR3 is CASSLGLAGVGETQYF. In DNA, the CDR3 is TGCGCCAGCAGCTTAGGACTAGCGGGAGTCGGGGAGACCCAGTACTTC.

This clone was seen a few times. The V and J genes are TRBV6-6 and TRBJ1-2, with D perhaps TRBD1 (5 bases). Trimming removed 7 bases at V and 3 bases at J, with 9 bases between. Germline V gene lookup returns CDR1 MNHNY and CDR2 SVGAGI (reference sequence). The CDR3 has 12 amino acids. The CDR3 reads CASIRGDYGYTF. DNA of the CDR3: TGTGCCAGCATCAGAGGGGACTATGGCTACACCTTC.